The entry that follows covers one T cell receptor (beta chain) sequence. Its antigen is not known. The junction does not match germline at one end; this may be a read error. One entry per CDR3 protein, called by TCRdb with MiXCR from the reads. The sample shows more than 300,000 distinct CDR3 sequences, roughly 34% of them seen only once. The record originates from a study of T cell repertoires in cytomegalovirus infection. This specimen consisted of cultured PBMCs, obtained from culture after CMV antigen stimulation. The source is a human donor in good health (CMV status not recorded). Some clones in this sample may be carry-over from other donors' samples.

CDR3 in DNA: TGCGCCAGCAGCTACCGGGACAGAGGCACTGAAGCTTTCTTT. Protein sequence: CASSYRDRGTEAFF. The rearrangement joins TRBV5-8 to TRBJ1-1, with 7 bases fitting TRBD1. The CDR3 loop spans 14 amino acids. Germline CDR1 and CDR2: SGHTS and YDEGEE.